Detailed here is one T cell receptor beta chain. Libraries were prepared by immunoSEQ multiplex PCR; TCRdb keeps only in-frame clonotypes and omits some of them. The sample yields more than 10,000 clones, roughly nine tenths seen once. This record belongs to a study of blood T cell repertoires in COVID-19. Losses at the gene ends were 1 base for V and 6 bases for J; bases not matched to a gene: 7. This CDR3 is 15 amino acids long. Germline-derived CDR1 and CDR2 are SGHNT and YENEEA. This sequence joins TRBV11-3 and TRBJ2-7; 9 bases line up with TRBD2. The receptor comes from a man in his 70s with active COVID-19. Sequencing was done on a sample of peripheral blood. This CDR3 reads CASSLGLAGLTEQYF. In DNA form, the CDR3 reads TGTGCCAGCAGCTTAGGGCTAGCGGGGCTCACCGAGCAGTACTTC.